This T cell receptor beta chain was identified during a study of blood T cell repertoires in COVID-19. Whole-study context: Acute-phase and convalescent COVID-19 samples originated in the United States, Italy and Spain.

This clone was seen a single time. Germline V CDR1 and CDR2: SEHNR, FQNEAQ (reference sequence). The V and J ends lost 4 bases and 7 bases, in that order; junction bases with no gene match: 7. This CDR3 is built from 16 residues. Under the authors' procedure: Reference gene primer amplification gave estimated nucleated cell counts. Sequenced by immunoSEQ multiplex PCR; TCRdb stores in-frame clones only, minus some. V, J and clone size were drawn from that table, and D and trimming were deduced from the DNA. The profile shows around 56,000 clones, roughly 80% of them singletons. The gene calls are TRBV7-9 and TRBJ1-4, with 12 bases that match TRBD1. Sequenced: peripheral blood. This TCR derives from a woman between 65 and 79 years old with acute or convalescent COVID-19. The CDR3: CASSWGQGARGEKLFF. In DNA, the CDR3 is TGTGCCAGCAGCTGGGGACAGGGGGCGAGAGGTGAAAAACTGTTTTTT.